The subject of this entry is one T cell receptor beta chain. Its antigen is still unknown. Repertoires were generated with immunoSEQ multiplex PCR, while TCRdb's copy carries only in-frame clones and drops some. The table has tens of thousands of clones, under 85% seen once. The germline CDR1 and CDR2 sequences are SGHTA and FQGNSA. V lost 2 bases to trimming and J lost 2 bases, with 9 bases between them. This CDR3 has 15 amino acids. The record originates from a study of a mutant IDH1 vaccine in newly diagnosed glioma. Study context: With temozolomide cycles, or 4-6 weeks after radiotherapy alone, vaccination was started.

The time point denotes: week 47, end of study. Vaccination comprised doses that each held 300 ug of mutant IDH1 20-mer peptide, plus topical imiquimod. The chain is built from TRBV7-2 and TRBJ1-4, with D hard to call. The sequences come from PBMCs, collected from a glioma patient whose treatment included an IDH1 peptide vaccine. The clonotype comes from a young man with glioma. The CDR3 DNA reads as TGTGCCAGCAGCTTATTAAGGAGCACTAATGAAAAACTGTTTTTT. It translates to CASSLLRSTNEKLFF.